A single sample is the source of the 32 T cell receptor beta chains below, sequenced in a study of immune evolution from preneoplasia to lung adenocarcinoma. The method was immunoSEQ multiplex PCR; TCRdb's version includes in-frame clones alone and lacks a portion of them. The sample holds about 21,000 clones, around 75% seen once. Material for sequencing was FFPE invasive lung adenocarcinoma tissue. Receptors were obtained from a person in their sixties with lung adenocarcinoma.

With respect to this clone: Sequence at one end of the junction differs from germline and may be a read error. This chain links TRBV11-3 with TRBJ2-1, with D unresolved. CDR1 and CDR2 from the germline V gene are SGHNT and YENEEA. The CDR3 totals 13 residues. CDR3 in DNA: TGTGCCAGCAGCTTAGAAAATAGTAATGAGCAATTCTTC. Translation gives CASSLENSNEQFF. Looking up the rest from reference TRBV11-3 and TRBJ2-1 gives the full variable domain: EAGVVQSPRYKIIEKKQPVAFWCNPISGHNTLYWYLQNLGQGPELLIRYENEEAVDDSQLPKDRFSAERLKGVDSTLKIQPAELGDSAVYLCASSLENSNEQFFGPGTRLTVL.

The J gene is TRBJ1-2, the V gene TRBV7-7, with 9 bases aligning to TRBD1. CDR3 length equals 11 residues. Germline lookup yields CDR1 SSHAT and CDR2 FNYEAQ (reference sequence). The chain's CDR3 is CARDREEGYTF. As DNA, the CDR3 is TGTGCTAGGGACAGGGAGGAGGGCTACACCTTC.

The gene calls are TRBV18 and TRBJ2-7; D is ambiguous. Germline CDR1 reads KGHSH; CDR2 reads LQKENI. This CDR3 is built from 14 residues. Trimming cost V 6 bases and J 6 bases, with 18 bases left between them. CDR3 bases: TGTGCCAGCTCCCCCGGGCCCACTGGGCGCGAGCAGTACTTC. This encodes CASSPGPTGREQYF.

This chain uses TRBV7-2 with TRBJ1-1; no firm D call. The CDR3 has 13 residues. Germline assignment: CDR1 SGHTA and CDR2 FQGNSA. The V and J ends lost 6 bases and 1 base respectively, with 9 bases between them. In DNA, the CDR3 is TGTGCCAGCAGGACGACAAGGAACACTGAAGCTTTCTTT. As protein: CASRTTRNTEAFF.

This clone came up a few times. The chain links TRBV7-9 to TRBJ2-4; possibly TRBD1 or TRBD2 for D (5 bases each). The length of the CDR3 is 17 residues. Germline loops: CDR1 SEHNR, CDR2 FQNEAQ (reference sequence). The V end was cut by 6 bases, the J end by 0 bases, with 18 bases between. The DNA of the CDR3 is TGTGCCAGCAGACCACAGAGGGACGGCCTAGCCAAAAACATTCAGTACTTC. It translates to CASRPQRDGLAKNIQYF.

The V gene is TRBV29-1, the J gene TRBJ2-1; 10 bases are a match to TRBD2. CDR1 is SQVTM and CDR2 is ANQGSEA in the germline V gene. V gave up 7 bases and J gave up 8 bases; unmatched junction bases: 11. This CDR3 spans 14 amino acids. In DNA form, the CDR3 reads TGCAGCGCCAGAACGGCTAGCGGGAGCTATGAGCAGTTCTTC. It is translated as CSARTASGSYEQFF.

The rearrangement uses TRBV4-2 and TRBJ2-2; D perhaps matches TRBD2 (6 bases). Deletions cut 4 bases from V and 0 bases from J, with 12 bases between. CDR1 and CDR2 from the germline V gene are LGHNA and YNFKEQ. The CDR3 covers 16 residues. CDR3 DNA sequence: TGTGCCAGCAGCCCGCGGGACGGCCCGAACACCGGGGAGCTGTTTTTT. Translation: CASSPRDGPNTGELFF.

Comment on this clone: The identical CDR3 is also encoded by other nucleotide sequences in the sample. The chain recombines TRBV2 with TRBJ1-5; D not certain. The V end lost 6 bases, the J end lost 3 bases, and 9 bases lay between the germline ends. Germline V CDR1 and CDR2: SNHLY, FYNNEI. This CDR3 is 13 amino acids long. CDR3 sequence (DNA): TGTGCCAGCAGCTTGGACTCCAATCAGCCCCAGCATTTT. Translating gives CASSLDSNQPQHF.

The gene calls are TRBV7-9 and TRBJ2-1; 10 bases line up with TRBD1. After removal of 5 bases from V and 4 bases from J, the junction contained 5 bases not matched to a gene. Looked up from germline, CDR1 is SEHNR and CDR2 is FQNEAQ (reference sequence). This CDR3 has 15 residues. DNA for the CDR3: TGTGCCAGCAGCACAAGGACAGGGGGTTACAATGAGCAGTTCTTC. This sequence encodes CASSTRTGGYNEQFF.

The chain carries TRBV19 and TRBJ2-7, with a possible D match to TRBD1 (5 bases). From germline, CDR1 is LNHDA and CDR2 SQIVND (reference sequence). Trimming took 3 bases from V and 7 from J, leaving 13 bases between them. The CDR3 consists of 13 residues. As DNA, the CDR3 is TGTGCCAGTAGTATGGGCAGGGTAGGGGAGCAGTACTTC. Protein product: CASSMGRVGEQYF.

This rearrangement joins TRBV28 to TRBJ1-4, with 7 bases fitting TRBD1. Germline CDR1 and CDR2: MDHEN and SYDVKM. Trimming at V came to 5 bases and at J to 6 bases, leaving 3 bases not matched to a gene. CDR3 length: 13 residues. This CDR3 is CASSRGRYEKLFF. The CDR3 DNA sequence: TGTGCCAGCAGTAGGGGGCGGTATGAAAAACTGTTTTTT.

This sequence joins TRBV4-2 and TRBJ1-5; maybe TRBD1 (6 bases). Trimming took 1 base from V and 3 from J, leaving 10 bases between them. CDR3 length equals 15 residues. The germline V gene encodes CDR1 LGHNA and CDR2 YNFKEQ. The CDR3 is CASSQVQGNNQPQHF. The CDR3 DNA follows: TGTGCCAGCAGCCAAGTACAGGGAAACAATCAGCCCCAGCATTTT.

The chain uses TRBV19 and TRBJ2-3, with 10 positions matching TRBD1. This CDR3 has 15 amino acids. Germline lookup yields CDR1 LNHDA and CDR2 SQIVND (reference sequence). The junction had 8 bases not matched to a gene; V was cut back by 5 bases and J by 6 bases. CDR3 bases: TGTGCCAGTAGTCTGACAGGGGGCTCTGCGGATACGCAGTATTTT. Translating gives CASSLTGGSADTQYF.

Here the CDR3 reads CASSLWGQGNGQETQYF. The DNA of the CDR3 is TGTGCCAGCAGTTTATGGGGACAGGGAAATGGCCAAGAGACCCAGTACTTC. V gene TRBV28 combines with J gene TRBJ2-5; the match to TRBD1 covers 9 bases. V trimming: 0 bases; J trimming: 1 base; junction bases outside the gene matches: 6. The CDR3 is made up of 17 amino acids. Looked up from germline, CDR1 is MDHEN and CDR2 is SYDVKM. Supplemented by reference TRBV28 and TRBJ2-5, the full variable domain reads DVKVTQSSRYLVKRTGEKVFLECVQDMDHENMFWYRQDPGLGLRLIYFSYDVKMKEKGDIPEGYSVSREKKERFSLILESASTNQTSMYLCASSLWGQGNGQETQYFGPGTRLLVL.

This chain connects TRBV5-1 to TRBJ2-2; no reliable D call. The CDR3 runs 14 residues. Trimming took off 1 base at V and 4 bases at J, with 8 bases between the two ends. Germline loops: CDR1 SGHRS, CDR2 YFSETQ. The CDR3 DNA reads as TGCGCCAGCAGCTTGAGGCCGACCACCGGGGAGCTGTTTTTT. Translation gives CASSLRPTTGELFF.

This clone was seen just once. J is TRBJ2-2 and V is TRBV23-1; no reliable D call. TRBV23-1 is given ORF status, its function remaining uncertain. Trimming cost V 5 bases and J 3 bases, with 4 bases left between them. CDR3 size: 12 residues. CDR3 bases: TGCGCCAGCAGTGGGGACACCGGGGAGCTGTTTTTT. Amino acid sequence: CASSGDTGELFF.

The chain carries TRBV2 and TRBJ2-7; D unresolved. The germline V gene has CDR1 SNHLY and CDR2 FYNNEI. The germline V and J ends were trimmed by 6 bases and 5 bases, with 11 bases remaining between them. CDR3 length: 12 amino acids. The CDR3 protein is CASRPDGHEQYF. The CDR3 coding sequence is TGTGCCAGCAGACCCGACGGACACGAGCAGTACTTC.

Notes on this clone: Relative to the germline gene, one junction end is altered; a read error may explain this. This chain uses TRBV28 with TRBJ2-1; 7 nucleotides match TRBD2. CDR1 and CDR2 from the germline V gene are MDHEN and SYDVKM. The CDR3 sequence is 11 residues long. This chain's CDR3 is CASSLGTSALF. The CDR3 region has the DNA TGTGCCAGCAGCCTGGGAACTAGCGCGCTCTTC.

This clone was seen only a few times. The V gene is TRBV7-9, the J gene TRBJ2-3, with D possibly being TRBD1 (5 bases). Trimming removed 5 bases from V and 2 bases from J, with 11 bases in between. Germline lookup yields CDR1 SEHNR and CDR2 FQNEAQ (reference sequence). This CDR3 contains 14 residues. CDR3 DNA sequence: TGTGCCAGCAGCCTTAGCAGGGCCACAGATACGCAGTATTTT. Its protein is CASSLSRATDTQYF.

The J gene is TRBJ2-3, the V gene TRBV11-2; D call uncertain. V lost 5 bases, J lost 4 bases, and 10 bases lay in between. The CDR3 covers 13 residues. Looked up from germline, CDR1 is SGHAT and CDR2 is FQNNGV. As DNA, the CDR3 is TGTGCCAGCAGCCGAAACGAGGCAGATACGCAGTATTTT. Residues: CASSRNEADTQYF.

V gene TRBV4-1 combines with J gene TRBJ1-3; TRBD1 aligns across 9 bases. With 0 bases clipped from V and 4 bases from J, the junction kept 7 bases outside the gene matches. Germline V gives CDR1 MGHRA, CDR2 YSYEKL. This CDR3 is built from 17 residues. CDR3 nucleotide sequence: TGCGCCAGCAGCCAAGAGCAGAGACAGGGGGGCGGAAACACCATATATTTT. Translating it yields CASSQEQRQGGGNTIYF.

For this clone: One end of the junction does not line up with germline, which may come from a read error. The genes are TRBV20-1 and TRBJ2-7, with D perhaps TRBD2 (6 bases). CDR3 length: 10 amino acids. Germline CDR1 DFQATT, CDR2 SNEGSKA (reference sequence). CDR3 loop: CRRGSYEQYF. The CDR3 bases are TGTCGACGGGGGTCCTACGAGCAGTACTTC.

The chain employs TRBV7-9 and TRBJ2-2, with 9 nucleotides matching TRBD2. Germline CDR1 SEHNR, CDR2 FQNEAQ (reference sequence). CDR3 length: 15 residues. The ends lost 6 bases at V and 8 bases at J; junction bases unmatched: 10. For the CDR3, the DNA is TGTGCCAGCAGAGGAAAAGCGGGAGGTTCGGGGGAGCTGTTTTTT. It specifies CASRGKAGGSGELFF.

The chain carries TRBV28 and TRBJ2-5, with D perhaps matching TRBD2 (6 bases). Germline V gene sequence: CDR1 MDHEN, CDR2 SYDVKM. The CDR3 covers 13 residues. Trimming stripped 3 bases from V and 3 bases from J, with 8 bases between. CDR3 protein: CASSLAGKETQYF. In DNA form, the CDR3 reads TGTGCCAGCAGTTTGGCGGGGAAAGAGACCCAGTACTTC.

This chain links TRBV5-1 with TRBJ2-1; D gene ambiguous. Germline CDR1 SGHRS, CDR2 YFSETQ. The CDR3 sequence is 12 residues long. Trimming cost V 3 bases and J 7 bases, with 8 bases left between them. As DNA, the CDR3 is TGCGCCAGCAGCTCCCCGGTGAATGAGCAGTTCTTC. This gives the protein CASSSPVNEQFF.

The genes are TRBV19 and TRBJ2-1, with TRBD2 matching 9 bases. Germline-derived CDR1 and CDR2 are LNHDA and SQIVND (reference sequence). J gave up 2 bases and V 2 bases, and 4 bases lay outside the gene matches. There are 16 residues in the CDR3. CDR3 loop: CASSISLAGTYNEQFF. In DNA form, the CDR3 reads TGTGCCAGTAGTATAAGTCTAGCGGGAACCTACAATGAGCAGTTCTTC.

This sequence joins TRBV27 and TRBJ2-2; 15 bases are shared with TRBD2. The V gene end was trimmed by 9 bases and the J gene end by 3 bases; junction bases not matched to a gene: 2. The CDR3 is 15 residues long. Germline V CDR1 and CDR2: MNHEY, SMNVEV (reference sequence). The CDR3 DNA reads as TGTGCCAGTCGGACTAGCGGGAGGGACACCGGGGAGCTGTTTTTT. Encoded protein: CASRTSGRDTGELFF.

In its sample, this clone was seen once. The V gene is TRBV29-1, the J gene TRBJ2-1; TRBD1 might be the D (5 bases). Between the trimmed V and J ends, which lost 4 bases and 1 base, there was a span of 11 bases. The length of the CDR3 is 14 residues. CDR1 SQVTM and CDR2 ANQGSEA come from the germline V gene. CDR3 loop: CSVVPGWSYNEQFF. DNA for the CDR3: TGCAGCGTTGTTCCAGGGTGGTCCTACAATGAGCAGTTCTTC.

The rearrangement links TRBV28 to TRBJ1-4; unclear D gene. V gave up 5 bases and J gave up 12 bases, with 16 bases separating them. Germline assignment: CDR1 MDHEN and CDR2 SYDVKM. The CDR3 consists of 13 residues. CDR3 amino acids: CASSINQGRELFF. The DNA for the CDR3 is TGTGCCAGCAGTATTAACCAAGGACGGGAACTGTTTTTT.

CDR3 nucleotide sequence: TGTGCCAGCAGCTTTTGGGGGGTTAGAGATACGCAGTATTTT. It translates to CASSFWGVRDTQYF. The chain joins TRBV5-5 to TRBJ2-3; D possibly corresponds to TRBD2 (6 bases). With 2 bases removed from V and 5 bases from J, the gap between germline ends came to 12 bases. CDR3 size: 14 residues. Per the germline V gene, CDR1 is SGHKS and CDR2 is YYEKEE (reference sequence).

This clone was seen once. V gene TRBV10-2 combines with J gene TRBJ2-4; TRBD2 matches at 14 bases. Germline CDR1 and CDR2: WSHSY and SAAADI. The V and J ends lost 6 bases and 0 bases, in that order; junction bases with no gene match: 7. The CDR3 runs 18 residues. CDR3 protein: CASRPGLAGGLAKNIQYF. CDR3 bases: TGCGCCAGCAGACCCGGACTAGCGGGAGGCCTAGCCAAAAACATTCAGTACTTC.

This clone was counted a single time. This chain uses TRBV12-5 with TRBJ2-2; tentatively, D is TRBD1 (5 bases). CDR3 length: 14 residues. CDR1 LGHNT and CDR2 FRNRAP come from the germline V gene. The V end lost 2 bases, the J end lost 4 bases, and 8 bases lay between the germline ends. The CDR3 is CASGLYGATGELFF. DNA of the CDR3: TGTGCTAGTGGTTTGTATGGGGCCACCGGGGAGCTGTTTTTT. Based on the CDR3 plus reference TRBV12-5 and TRBJ2-2, the full variable domain is DARVTQTPRHKVTEMGQEVTMRCQPILGHNTVFWYRQTMMQGLELLAYFRNRAPLDDSGMPKDRFSAEMPDATLATLKIQPSEPRDSAVYFCASGLYGATGELFFGEGSRLTVL.